The rows below give T cell receptor beta chains drawn from one sample of a study of tumor and adjacent non-tumor tissue in lung cancer. TCRdb re-analysed the multiplex PCR reads in MiXCR, keeping a single row per CDR3 protein. The profile shows around 140,000 distinct CDR3 sequences, around 61% of them singletons. The source material was lung tumor tissue. Source of these receptors: a man in his 60s with small cell lung cancer. The CDR3 runs from the conserved cysteine through the conserved F or W. The D gene is left open where the match is weak. Clone size is given for some rows only: seen once, a few or many times, or a class if the clone is expanded.

j_gene: TRBJ2-3
abundance: -
v_gene: TRBV2
d_gene: TRBD2
CDR3nt: TGTGCCAGCGGGAGGGCCGGAGATACGCAGTATTTT
CDR3aa: CASGRAGDTQYF

j_gene: TRBJ2-1
abundance: few
v_gene: TRBV6-6
d_gene: TRBD2
CDR3nt: TGTGCCAGCAGTTACTTAAGCGGGATGGGTCAAGGTGAGCAGTTCTTC
CDR3aa: CASSYLSGMGQGEQFF

j_gene: TRBJ1-5
abundance: -
v_gene: TRBV4-1
d_gene: -
CDR3nt: TGCGCCAGCAGCCAAGACGGTCTGGGGAGGCTTGAGCCCCAGCATTTT
CDR3aa: CASSQDGLGRLEPQHF

j_gene: TRBJ2-7
abundance: once
v_gene: TRBV29-1
d_gene: -
CDR3nt: TGCGGCGCGCGCCTTACACACGAGCAGTACTTC
CDR3aa: CGARLTHEQYF

j_gene: TRBJ2-5
abundance: few
v_gene: TRBV12-3/TRBV12-4
d_gene: TRBD2
CDR3nt: TGTGCCACCACGAGTAGCGGGAGACAGACCCAGTACTTC
CDR3aa: CATTSSGRQTQYF

j_gene: TRBJ2-1
abundance: -
v_gene: TRBV6-5
d_gene: -
CDR3nt: TGTGCCAGCAGTAGGACTCCAACTAGTCACCGGTTCTTC
CDR3aa: CASSRTPTSHRFF

j_gene: TRBJ2-5
abundance: -
v_gene: TRBV11-2
d_gene: -
CDR3nt: TGTGCTAGCAGCTCACCTCCCGGCGACAAGACCCAGTACTTC
CDR3aa: CASSSPPGDKTQYF

j_gene: TRBJ1-1
abundance: -
v_gene: TRBV28
d_gene: -
CDR3nt: TGTGCCAGCAGTTTCAGGTCTGAAGCTCTCTTT
CDR3aa: CASSFRSEALF

j_gene: TRBJ1-5
abundance: -
v_gene: TRBV6-1
d_gene: -
CDR3nt: TGTGCCAGCGGGTGCCGGTACAACAATCAGCCCCAGCATTTT
CDR3aa: CASGCRYNNQPQHF

j_gene: TRBJ1-5
abundance: few
v_gene: TRBV12-3/TRBV12-4
d_gene: -
CDR3nt: TGTGCCAGCACCAAGGGCACGACGGGCAATCAGCCCCAGCATTTT
CDR3aa: CASTKGTTGNQPQHF

j_gene: TRBJ2-1
abundance: -
v_gene: TRBV11-3
d_gene: -
CDR3nt: TGTGCTAGCAGCTTAGGGACAATCGCTGGCGGTAAGCAGTTCTTC
CDR3aa: CASSLGTIAGGKQFF

j_gene: TRBJ2-3
abundance: -
v_gene: TRBV18
d_gene: TRBD1
CDR3nt: TGTGCCAGCTCATCACAGGGGAACACAGATACGCAGTATTTT
CDR3aa: CASSSQGNTDTQYF

j_gene: TRBJ2-1
abundance: -
v_gene: TRBV30
d_gene: -
CDR3nt: TGTGTCTCCTGTGGTTACAATGAGCAGTTCTTC
CDR3aa: CVSCGYNEQFF

j_gene: TRBJ2-1
abundance: -
v_gene: TRBV28
d_gene: -
CDR3nt: TGTGCCAGCATATCTGGATGCAGCTCCTACAATGAGCAGTTCTTC
CDR3aa: CASISGCSSYNEQFF

j_gene: TRBJ1-5
abundance: -
v_gene: TRBV7-8
d_gene: -
CDR3nt: TGTGCCGGCAGCAAAGACAGCAATCAGCCCCAGCATTTT
CDR3aa: CAGSKDSNQPQHF

j_gene: TRBJ2-3
abundance: -
v_gene: TRBV6-1
d_gene: -
CDR3nt: TGTGCCCGCAGCGAGGGGGAGTATAGTACAGATACGCAGTATTTT
CDR3aa: CARSEGEYSTDTQYF

j_gene: TRBJ2-7
abundance: once
v_gene: TRBV28
d_gene: TRBD1
CDR3nt: TGTGCCAGCAGTCGGGAAGGTCGGGACAGGACTTACGAGCAGTACTTC
CDR3aa: CASSREGRDRTYEQYF

j_gene: TRBJ2-7
abundance: -
v_gene: TRBV11-3
d_gene: TRBD2
CDR3nt: TGTGCCAGCAGCTTAGGGACTAGCTGGAGGGGAGCCTACGAGCAGTACTTC
CDR3aa: CASSLGTSWRGAYEQYF

j_gene: TRBJ2-3
abundance: few
v_gene: TRBV6-6
d_gene: TRBD1
CDR3nt: TGTGCCAGCAGTTACTCGATCGAACAGGGGCACACATATACGCAGTATTTT
CDR3aa: CASSYSIEQGHTYTQYF

j_gene: TRBJ1-2
abundance: few
v_gene: TRBV6-5
d_gene: -
CDR3nt: TGTGCCAGCAAAGACAGCCAAGTGGGCTATGGCTACACCTTC
CDR3aa: CASKDSQVGYGYTF

j_gene: TRBJ1-2
abundance: -
v_gene: TRBV7-9
d_gene: TRBD1
CDR3nt: TGTGCCAGCAGCTTATCGACAGGGACCCCGTATGACTACACCTTC
CDR3aa: CASSLSTGTPYDYTF

j_gene: TRBJ2-1
abundance: -
v_gene: TRBV11-2
d_gene: TRBD2
CDR3nt: TGTGCCAGCATCTTCGAGCGGGGGCCGGAGAATGAGCAGTTCTTC
CDR3aa: CASIFERGPENEQFF